The rows below give T cell receptor beta chains drawn from one sample of a study of T cell responses to AZD1222 COVID-19 vaccine. Sequenced by immunoSEQ multiplex PCR; TCRdb stores in-frame clones only, minus some. The sample consists of over 120,000 clones, roughly 88% of them appearing once. Sequencing used peripheral blood, obtained on day 0 of AZD1222 vaccination. Receptors were obtained from an adult in good health. Both conserved end residues are part of each CDR3. Each record gives: D gene, J gene, CDR3 length, clone size, V gene, CDR3 protein, CDR3 DNA. A D gene is named only where the DNA matches it firmly. Only part of the rows carry a size: once, few, many, or a class if the clone is expanded.

d_gene: TRBD1; j_gene: TRBJ1-1; len: 16; abundance: -; v_gene: TRBV27; CDR3aa: CASSDRGRRENTEAFF; CDR3nt: TGTGCCAGCAGCGACAGGGGGCGAAGGGAGAACACTGAAGCTTTCTTT
d_gene: -; j_gene: TRBJ1-4; len: 14; abundance: once; v_gene: TRBV7-2; CDR3aa: CASSLASNSEKLFF; CDR3nt: TGTGCCAGCAGCTTAGCATCGAACAGTGAAAAACTGTTTTTT
d_gene: -; j_gene: TRBJ1-2; len: 14; abundance: -; v_gene: TRBV3-1/TRBV3-2; CDR3aa: CASSHHRQDYGYTF; CDR3nt: TGTGCCAGCAGCCATCATAGACAGGACTATGGCTACACCTTC
d_gene: -; j_gene: TRBJ2-3; len: 13; abundance: -; v_gene: TRBV5-1; CDR3aa: CASSLDRADTQYF; CDR3nt: TGCGCCAGCAGCTTGGATCGGGCAGATACGCAGTATTTT
d_gene: TRBD1; j_gene: TRBJ1-2; len: 13; abundance: -; v_gene: TRBV30; CDR3aa: CAWSPGQALGYTF; CDR3nt: TGTGCCTGGAGTCCGGGACAGGCACTTGGCTACACCTTC
d_gene: -; j_gene: TRBJ1-2; len: 13; abundance: once; v_gene: TRBV28; CDR3aa: CASTWGTAGGYTF; CDR3nt: TGTGCCAGCACCTGGGGCACGGCGGGGGGCTACACCTTC
d_gene: -; j_gene: TRBJ2-5; len: 16; abundance: -; v_gene: TRBV9; CDR3aa: CASSVDSREYQETQYF; CDR3nt: TGTGCCAGCAGCGTAGACAGCCGGGAGTACCAAGAGACCCAGTACTTC
d_gene: -; j_gene: TRBJ1-2; len: 14; abundance: -; v_gene: TRBV5-4; CDR3aa: CASSQEASNYGYTF; CDR3nt: TGTGCCAGCAGCCAGGAGGCCTCTAACTATGGCTACACCTTC
d_gene: TRBD1; j_gene: TRBJ1-6; len: 16; abundance: -; v_gene: TRBV6-5; CDR3aa: CASSFSRDRVNSPLHF; CDR3nt: TGTGCCAGCAGTTTCTCCAGGGACAGGGTTAATTCACCCCTCCACTTT
d_gene: -; j_gene: TRBJ2-4; len: 17; abundance: -; v_gene: TRBV6-1; CDR3aa: CASSGGQSIPLGNIQYF; CDR3nt: TGTGCCAGCAGTGGAGGACAGTCAATACCTTTGGGAAACATTCAGTACTTC
d_gene: -; j_gene: TRBJ1-2; len: 16; abundance: -; v_gene: TRBV10-3; CDR3aa: CAISESRQYGGYGYTF; CDR3nt: TGTGCCATCAGTGAGTCCCGGCAGTACGGGGGATATGGCTACACCTTC
d_gene: -; j_gene: TRBJ1-5; len: 13; abundance: -; v_gene: TRBV30; CDR3aa: CAWRRDPDGPQHF; CDR3nt: TGTGCCTGGAGAAGGGACCCGGACGGGCCCCAGCATTTT
d_gene: TRBD2; j_gene: TRBJ2-5; len: 14; abundance: -; v_gene: TRBV5-1; CDR3aa: CASSREGRGETQYF; CDR3nt: TGCGCCAGCAGCAGGGAGGGGAGAGGGGAGACCCAGTACTTC
d_gene: -; j_gene: TRBJ2-1; len: 14; abundance: -; v_gene: TRBV7-6; CDR3aa: CASSLAARAAEQFF; CDR3nt: TGTGCCAGCAGCTTAGCGGCTCGTGCAGCCGAGCAGTTCTTC
d_gene: TRBD1; j_gene: TRBJ2-7; len: 14; abundance: -; v_gene: TRBV18; CDR3aa: CASSSGQGSYEQYF; CDR3nt: TGTGCCAGCTCATCGGGACAGGGCTCCTACGAGCAGTACTTC
d_gene: TRBD1; j_gene: TRBJ1-3; len: 16; abundance: once; v_gene: TRBV6-5; CDR3aa: CASSYGTESPGNTIYF; CDR3nt: TGTGCCAGCAGTTACGGGACAGAGAGCCCTGGAAACACCATATATTTT
d_gene: -; j_gene: TRBJ1-1; len: 14; abundance: -; v_gene: TRBV10-1; CDR3aa: CASSEDAGNTEAFF; CDR3nt: TGCGCCAGCAGTGAGGATGCCGGGAACACTGAAGCTTTCTTT
d_gene: -; j_gene: TRBJ2-7; len: 13; abundance: -; v_gene: TRBV9; CDR3aa: CASSVGPPGEQYF; CDR3nt: TGTGCCAGCAGCGTAGGACCACCGGGGGAGCAGTACTTC
d_gene: -; j_gene: TRBJ1-2; len: 14; abundance: -; v_gene: TRBV5-6; CDR3aa: CASSLEGAPYGYTF; CDR3nt: TGTGCCAGCAGCTTGGAAGGCGCGCCCTATGGCTACACCTTC
d_gene: -; j_gene: TRBJ1-4; len: 14; abundance: -; v_gene: TRBV6-5; CDR3aa: CASRPRDWDEKLFF; CDR3nt: TGTGCCAGCAGACCCCGGGATTGGGACGAAAAACTGTTTTTT
d_gene: TRBD2; j_gene: TRBJ2-7; len: 14; abundance: -; v_gene: TRBV5-1; CDR3aa: CASSLIGGSYEQYF; CDR3nt: TGCGCCAGCAGCTTGATCGGCGGGAGCTACGAGCAGTACTTC
d_gene: -; j_gene: TRBJ1-6; len: 13; abundance: -; v_gene: TRBV30; CDR3aa: CALMTEGVSPLHF; CDR3nt: TGTGCCTTGATGACCGAGGGAGTCTCACCCCTCCACTTT
d_gene: -; j_gene: TRBJ2-1; len: 11; abundance: -; v_gene: TRBV20-1; CDR3aa: CSAWGDNEQFF; CDR3nt: TGCAGTGCTTGGGGGGACAATGAGCAGTTCTTC
d_gene: -; j_gene: TRBJ1-5; len: 17; abundance: -; v_gene: TRBV11-2; CDR3aa: CASSQAAVGIEYQPQHF; CDR3nt: TGTGCCAGCAGCCAAGCCGCGGTCGGGATTGAGTACCAGCCCCAGCATTTT
d_gene: -; j_gene: TRBJ2-1; len: 15; abundance: -; v_gene: TRBV3-1/TRBV3-2; CDR3aa: CASSQEQRSYNEQFF; CDR3nt: TGTGCCAGCAGCCAAGAACAGCGGTCCTACAATGAGCAGTTCTTC
d_gene: -; j_gene: TRBJ2-1; len: 13; abundance: -; v_gene: TRBV28; CDR3aa: CATQAPSYNEQFF; CDR3nt: TGTGCCACTCAAGCCCCCTCCTACAATGAGCAGTTCTTC
d_gene: -; j_gene: TRBJ2-3; len: 12; abundance: -; v_gene: TRBV4-1; CDR3aa: CASSQIQGQAYF; CDR3nt: TGCGCCAGCAGCCAAATACAGGGCCAGGCGTATTTT
d_gene: -; j_gene: TRBJ2-3; len: 12; abundance: once; v_gene: TRBV29-1; CDR3aa: CSHDSGVDTQYF; CDR3nt: TGCAGCCACGATTCGGGAGTAGATACGCAGTATTTT
d_gene: -; j_gene: TRBJ2-3; len: 12; abundance: -; v_gene: TRBV27; CDR3aa: CASSSPGDTQYF; CDR3nt: TGTGCCAGCAGCTCACCGGGAGATACGCAGTATTTT
d_gene: -; j_gene: TRBJ1-3; len: 14; abundance: -; v_gene: TRBV7-2; CDR3aa: CASSSRTSGNTIYF; CDR3nt: TGTGCCAGCAGCTCCCGGACCTCTGGAAACACCATATATTTT